Sequencing of this TCR beta chain was carried out in a study of T cells in Graves' hyperthyroidism and ophthalmopathy. A NOSPECS grade of at least 4, a Clinical Activity Score of at least 3 and duration under 3 months were recorded in ophthalmopathy patients. RNA transcripts were the template for amplifying TCR beta CDR3 regions. HTBI primers drove first-round RT-PCR of the TCR CDR3. TCRdb redid the calling of the multiplex PCR reads with MiXCR, one entry per CDR3 protein. The table records approximately 620,000 distinct CDR3 sequences, about 16% of them present only once. Germline V gene data show CDR1 as SGHVS and CDR2 as FNYEAQ. J gave up 6 bases and V 5 bases, and 15 bases lay outside the gene matches. The CDR3 spans 16 residues. In the case of this clonotype: A read error may explain this, as a much larger clone is one base away.

The sequenced material came from blood. This rearrangement joins TRBV7-6 to TRBJ2-7; 8 positions match TRBD2. The source is a woman between 40 and 55 years old with Graves' ophthalmopathy. The CDR3 sequence is CASSPRGREDACEQYF. The CDR3, as DNA: TGTGCCAGCAGCCCTCGCGGGCGGGAGGACGCCTGCGAGCAGTACTTC.